The sequence of this T cell receptor (beta chain) was determined in a study of shared T cell receptors in the human thymus. This table comes from immunoSEQ multiplex PCR, and its TCRdb copy is limited to in-frame clones, with some not included. The sample contains approximately 730,000 clones, 80% to 90% of which appear only once. This CDR3 comprises 12 residues. V was trimmed by 7 bases and J by 6 bases, leaving 11 bases between them. CDR1 is MNHEY, CDR2 SVGAGI, per germline. These data were also filed under a second study, of human thymus T cells. That paper states: Resections obtained during corrective heart surgery supplied the thymus tissue. There appeared to be biased usage of V and J genes in thymic and blood repertoires. Related work found strong thymic repertoire overlap between unrelated individuals.

The V gene is TRBV6-5, the J gene TRBJ2-3; D possibly corresponds to TRBD1 (6 bases). Material: thymocytes. The TCR sequence derives from a girl under two years old with a congenital heart defect. CDR3 sequence (DNA): TGTGCCAGCACCGACAGGATGGATACGCAGTATTTT. As protein: CASTDRMDTQYF.